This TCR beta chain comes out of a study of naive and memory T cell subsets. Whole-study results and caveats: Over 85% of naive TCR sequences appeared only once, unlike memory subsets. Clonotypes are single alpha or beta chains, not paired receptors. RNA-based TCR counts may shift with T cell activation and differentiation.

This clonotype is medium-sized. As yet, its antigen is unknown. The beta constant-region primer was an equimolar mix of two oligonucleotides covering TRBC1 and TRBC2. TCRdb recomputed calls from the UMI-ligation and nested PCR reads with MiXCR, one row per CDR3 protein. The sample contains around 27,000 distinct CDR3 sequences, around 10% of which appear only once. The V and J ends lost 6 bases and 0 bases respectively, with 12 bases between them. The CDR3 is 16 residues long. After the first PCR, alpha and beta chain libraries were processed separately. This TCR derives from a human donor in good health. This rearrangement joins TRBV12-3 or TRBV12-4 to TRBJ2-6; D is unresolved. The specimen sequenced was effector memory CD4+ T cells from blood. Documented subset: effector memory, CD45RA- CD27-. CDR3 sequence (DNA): TGTGCCAGCAGGCGCTACAGAGACTCTGGGGCCAACGTCCTGACTTTC. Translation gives CASRRYRDSGANVLTF.